The table lists the clone carrying this T cell receptor (beta chain) with a few counts. TCRdb analysed the 5' RACE reads with MiXCR anew, one entry per CDR3 protein. There are approximately 350,000 distinct CDR3 sequences in the sample; over 10% occur only once, and around a fifth lies in the top ten. The data stem from a study of T-cell memory formation after mild COVID-19. With 5 bases clipped from V and 8 bases from J, the junction kept 15 bases outside the gene matches. The CDR3 consists of 16 residues. Germline assignment: CDR1 MNHEY and CDR2 SMNVEV (reference sequence). The sample taken for sequencing was PBMCs or a T cell subset sorted from them (not recorded which). The clonotype was recovered from a man between 18 and 35 years old who had mild COVID-19 (a few samples of this study predate the infection). Cell type and time point are not known. The chain employs TRBV27 and TRBJ2-1; 7 bases agree with TRBD1. The CDR3 DNA is TGTGCCAGCAGTGGGGACGGGACAGACCCCGGGGATGAGCAGTTCTTC. Translation gives CASSGDGTDPGDEQFF.